This T cell receptor beta chain was retrieved from a study of early T cells in non-severe SARS-CoV-2 infection. Background on the study: Sequenced material consisted of bulk RNA (from unsorted whole blood), and chains were unpaired. Overall study results and limits: Lookups in VDJdb leaned toward anti-spike CD8 responses and missed private and CD4 specificities.

Each single cDNA molecule received a unique molecular identifier. Using its own MiXCR run on the 5' RACE reads, TCRdb lists one record per CDR3 protein. Of 65,000 to 70,000 distinct CDR3 sequences listed, 9.5% to 13% were seen once; the top ten hold approximately 5.9%. CDR1 and CDR2 (germline): SGHAT, FQNNGV. Between the trimmed V and J ends, which lost 5 bases and 6 bases, there was a span of 14 bases. The CDR3 is made up of 13 amino acids. This clonotype was seen more than once but under ten times. Its specificity is unknown. This sequence joins TRBV11-2 and TRBJ2-7; D unclear. The specimen sequenced was whole blood. The sequence was obtained from an adult who was a healthcare worker with PCR-confirmed SARS-CoV-2 infection or an uninfected control (not recorded which). This CDR3 reads CASSAGRFSEQYF. The DNA for the CDR3 is TGTGCCAGCAGCGCCGGACGGTTCTCCGAGCAGTACTTC.